The present T cell receptor (beta chain) was sequenced within a study of cytomegalovirus exposure and HLA in healthy donors. Study at large: Unique TCRs from HLA-typed donors, 70 million to 100 million of them, were held in an early data release.

This clone was seen a single time. The antigen is not known. V was pared by 5 bases and J by 1 base, with 14 bases between. The CDR3 covers 14 residues. Germline V gene sequence: CDR1 SQVTM, CDR2 ANQGSEA. PCR involved 60 Vbeta and 13 Jbeta primers. The repertoire was sequenced with immunoSEQ multiplex PCR; TCRdb's copy has only in-frame clones and lacks some. The sample holds 150,000 to 200,000 clones, about 85% seen once. Study-wide results and limits: Follow-up analysis seemed to connect common viral pathogens with several of the most significant clusters identified.

This receptor was taken from a boy aged 2-9 years in good health and CMV-seronegative. Material: PBMCs. The rearrangement uses TRBV29-1 and TRBJ1-1; tentative D call: TRBD1 (6 bases). The CDR3 bases are TGCAGCGTTCCGGACAGTCCGAGGAACACTGAAGCTTTCTTT. Its protein is CSVPDSPRNTEAFF.